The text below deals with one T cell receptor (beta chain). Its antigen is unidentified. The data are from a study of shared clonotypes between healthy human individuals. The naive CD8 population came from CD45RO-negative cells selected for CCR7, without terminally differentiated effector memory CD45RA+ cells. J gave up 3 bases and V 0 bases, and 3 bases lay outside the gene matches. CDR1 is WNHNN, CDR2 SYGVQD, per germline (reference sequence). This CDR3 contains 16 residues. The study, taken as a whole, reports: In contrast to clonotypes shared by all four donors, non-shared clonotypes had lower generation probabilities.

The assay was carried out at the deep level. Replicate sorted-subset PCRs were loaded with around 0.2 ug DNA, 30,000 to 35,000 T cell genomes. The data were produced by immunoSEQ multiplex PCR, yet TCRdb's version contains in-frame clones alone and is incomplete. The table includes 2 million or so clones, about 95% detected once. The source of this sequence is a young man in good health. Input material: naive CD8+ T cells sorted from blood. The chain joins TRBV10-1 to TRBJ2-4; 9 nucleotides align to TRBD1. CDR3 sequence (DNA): TGCGCCAGCAGTGAGTCGGGACAGGGTCTCAAAAACATTCAGTACTTC. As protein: CASSESGQGLKNIQYF.